Listed here are 14 T cell receptor beta chains from one sample, sequenced in a study of blood T cell repertoires in COVID-19 (dated by TCRdb to between 2020 and 2021). Receptor amplification or capture employed the immunoSEQ multiplex PCR assay. TCRdb carries this immuneACCESS record with in-frame sequences only. Its versions omit some clonotypes, under half of them owing to an unresolved V gene in the studies checked, with the rest unexplained. This sample comprises 250,000 or so clones, about 86% of them detected only once. The ten top clones hold around 8.9% of the sample. Material for sequencing was peripheral blood. The source is a man aged 80 or over with acute or convalescent COVID-19.

V and J are TRBV18 and TRBJ2-1; tentative D call: TRBD2 (5 bases). The germline gives CDR1 KGHSH, CDR2 LQKENI. CDR3 length equals 13 residues. V was trimmed by 5 bases and J by 9 bases, leaving 14 bases between them. Here the CDR3 DNA reads TGTGCCAGCTCAACGCATAGCGACTCTGAGCAGTTCTTC. Translated: CASSTHSDSEQFF.

The chain joins TRBV29-1 to TRBJ2-2; TRBD1 agrees at 7 bases. The germline CDR1 and CDR2 sequences are SQVTM and ANQGSEA. V lost 6 bases, J lost 3 bases, and 7 bases stayed unmatched. The CDR3 extends over 14 amino acids. The CDR3 DNA follows: TGCAGCGTGACTCCCGGGACAGACACCGGGGAGCTGTTTTTT. The encoded protein is CSVTPGTDTGELFF.

About this clone itself: One base away lies a much larger clone, so this may be a sequencing read error. The J gene is TRBJ1-1, the V gene TRBV28; TRBD1 might be the D (5 bases). From germline, CDR1 is MDHEN and CDR2 SYDVKM. The CDR3 has 13 amino acids. Between the trimmed V and J ends, which lost 6 bases and 0 bases, there was a span of 8 bases. The CDR3 nucleotides are TGTGCCAGCAGCGACAGCATGAACACTGAAGCTTTCTTT. Protein sequence: CASSDSMNTEAFF.

V gene TRBV3-1 (or the pseudogene TRBV3-2) combines with J gene TRBJ1-2; D gene uncertain. CDR1 LGHDT and CDR2 YNNKEL come from the germline V gene (reference sequence). The CDR3 contains 13 residues. V was trimmed by 1 base and J by 2 bases, leaving 5 bases between them. The CDR3 nucleotides are TGTGCCAGCAGCCAAGCCTTCAACTATGGCTACACCTTC. This encodes CASSQAFNYGYTF.

The sample holds one count of this clone. The chain links TRBV2 to TRBJ1-1, with 8 bases aligning to TRBD1. Unmatched junction bases numbered 5, after V lost 7 bases and J lost 4 bases. The CDR3 has 13 residues. CDR1 and CDR2 (germline): SNHLY, FYNNEI. The CDR3 protein is CASTRTGPTEAFF. The CDR3 nucleotides read TGTGCCAGCACCAGGACAGGGCCCACTGAAGCTTTCTTT.

V gene TRBV7-8 combines with J gene TRBJ2-7, with 8 bases identical to TRBD2. Germline assignment: CDR1 SGHVS and CDR2 FQNEAQ. The CDR3 consists of 15 residues. With 1 base clipped from V and 2 bases from J, the junction kept 4 bases outside the gene matches. The CDR3, as DNA: TGTGCCAGCAGCTTAGAAGCGGGGGTGCCCTACGAGCAGTACTTC. This codes for CASSLEAGVPYEQYF.

The chain carries TRBV7-2 and TRBJ2-3; 10 positions match TRBD1. The germline V gene has CDR1 SGHTA and CDR2 FQGNSA. This CDR3 comprises 15 residues. The J segment lost 8 bases and the V segment lost 5 bases, leaving 10 bases of the junction unmatched. For the CDR3, the DNA is TGTGCCAGCAGCCGTTGGACAGGGGGAGGGGGTACGCAGTATTTT. Encoded protein: CASSRWTGGGGTQYF. Complete variable domain (other parts from reference TRBV7-2 and TRBJ2-3): GAGVSQSPSNKVTEKGKDVELRCDPISGHTALYWYRQSLGQGLEFLIYFQGNSAPDKSGLPSDRFSAERTGGSVSTLTIQRTQQEDSAVYLCASSRWTGGGGTQYFGPGTRLTVL.

This clone has only a few counts. V and J are TRBV7-7 and TRBJ2-1; maybe TRBD2 (7 bases). Deletions cut 6 bases from V and 4 bases from J, with 19 bases between. Germline assignment: CDR1 SSHAT and CDR2 FNYEAQ (reference sequence). The CDR3 has 16 amino acids. CDR3 in amino acids: CASSPHGGLNYNEQFF. DNA of the CDR3: TGTGCCAGCAGTCCTCACGGGGGGCTTAATTACAATGAGCAGTTCTTC. The variable domain in full, completed from reference TRBV7-7 and TRBJ2-1, reads GAGVSQSPRYKVTKRGQDVTLRCDPISSHATLYWYQQALGQGPEFLTYFNYEAQPDKSGLPSDRFSAERPEGSISTLTIQRTEQRDSAMYRCASSPHGGLNYNEQFFGPGTRLTVL.

V and J are TRBV27 and TRBJ2-2; 10 bases are shared with TRBD1. The ends lost 4 bases at V and 3 bases at J; junction bases unmatched: 5. From germline, CDR1 is MNHEY and CDR2 SMNVEV (reference sequence). This CDR3 region has 16 residues. The CDR3 reads CASSSAGTGDTGELFF. CDR3 bases: TGTGCCAGCAGTTCAGCCGGGACAGGGGACACCGGGGAGCTGTTTTTT.

This rearrangement joins TRBV18 to TRBJ2-7; 11 positions agree with TRBD1. CDR1 is KGHSH, CDR2 LQKENI, per germline. J lost 7 bases, V lost 3 bases, and 11 bases had no gene match. The CDR3 has 16 residues. The CDR3 nucleotides read TGTGCCAGCTCACCCTCCAGGGACAGGGGGACGCAAGAGCAGTACTTC. Translated: CASSPSRDRGTQEQYF.

This clone was found many times. The chain has TRBV27 and TRBJ2-2, with D maybe TRBD2 (6 bases). The CDR3 runs to 14 residues. Germline V CDR1 and CDR2: MNHEY, SMNVEV (reference sequence). Trimming pared 3 bases from V and 6 bases from J, leaving 11 bases between. The CDR3 sequence is CASSLARLAGELFF. CDR3 in DNA: TGTGCCAGCAGTTTGGCCCGACTAGCCGGGGAGCTGTTTTTT.

This chain connects TRBV5-4 to TRBJ2-7; 10 bases map to TRBD2. Unmatched junction bases numbered 7, after V lost 2 bases and J lost 5 bases. Germline CDR1 SGHNT, CDR2 YYREEE (reference sequence). The CDR3 runs to 15 residues. Here the CDR3 DNA reads TGTGCCAGCAGCTTTGTAAGCGGGGGGGAGGACGAGCAGTACTTC. Translating gives CASSFVSGGEDEQYF.

The chain has TRBV7-2 and TRBJ2-3, with a weak D call TRBD2 (6 bases). CDR3 length equals 15 residues. V shed 1 base and J shed 7 bases, with 15 bases lying between them. CDR1 SGHTA and CDR2 FQGNSA come from the germline V gene. CDR3 sequence (DNA): TGTGCCAGCAGCTTAGAACGACTAGGCGGAAATACGCAGTATTTT. This encodes CASSLERLGGNTQYF. The complete variable domain, with remaining parts taken from reference TRBV7-2 and TRBJ2-3, reads GAGVSQSPSNKVTEKGKDVELRCDPISGHTALYWYRQSLGQGLEFLIYFQGNSAPDKSGLPSDRFSAERTGGSVSTLTIQRTQQEDSAVYLCASSLERLGGNTQYFGPGTRLTVL.

The rearrangement links TRBV7-6 to TRBJ2-3; TRBD2 is a possible D gene (6 bases). Trimming removed 4 bases at V and 4 bases at J, with 15 bases between. Germline V gene data show CDR1 as SGHVS and CDR2 as FNYEAQ. CDR3 length: 15 residues. The CDR3 bases are TGTGCCAGCAGCTATGGGGCCACGGGGGCAGATACGCAGTATTTT. Encoded protein: CASSYGATGADTQYF. The complete variable domain, with remaining parts taken from reference TRBV7-6 and TRBJ2-3, reads GAGVSQSPRYKVTKRGQDVALRCDPISGHVSLYWYRQALGQGPEFLTYFNYEAQQDKSGLPNDRFSAERPEGSISTLTIQRTEQRDSAMYRCASSYGATGADTQYFGPGTRLTVL.